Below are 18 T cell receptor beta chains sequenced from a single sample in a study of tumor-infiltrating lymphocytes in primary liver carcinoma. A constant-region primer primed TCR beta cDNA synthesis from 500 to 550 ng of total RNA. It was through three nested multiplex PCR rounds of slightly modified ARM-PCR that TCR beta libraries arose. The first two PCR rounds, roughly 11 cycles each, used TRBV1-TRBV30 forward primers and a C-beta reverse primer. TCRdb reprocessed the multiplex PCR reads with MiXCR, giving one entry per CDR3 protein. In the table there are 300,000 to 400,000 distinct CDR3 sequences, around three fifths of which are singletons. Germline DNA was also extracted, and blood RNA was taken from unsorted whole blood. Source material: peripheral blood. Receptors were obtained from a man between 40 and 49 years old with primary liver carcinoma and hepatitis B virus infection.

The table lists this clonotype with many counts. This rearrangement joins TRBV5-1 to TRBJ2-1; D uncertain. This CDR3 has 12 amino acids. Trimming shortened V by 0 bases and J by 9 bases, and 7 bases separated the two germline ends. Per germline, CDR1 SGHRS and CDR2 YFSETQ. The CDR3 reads CASSLVTAEQFF. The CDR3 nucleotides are TGCGCCAGCAGCTTGGTCACGGCTGAGCAGTTCTTC. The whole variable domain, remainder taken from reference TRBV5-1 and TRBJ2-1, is KAGVTQTPRYLIKTRGQQVTLSCSPISGHRSVSWYQQTPGQGLQFLFEYFSETQRNKGNFPGRFSGRQFSNSRSEMNVSTLELGDSALYLCASSLVTAEQFFGPGTRLTVL.

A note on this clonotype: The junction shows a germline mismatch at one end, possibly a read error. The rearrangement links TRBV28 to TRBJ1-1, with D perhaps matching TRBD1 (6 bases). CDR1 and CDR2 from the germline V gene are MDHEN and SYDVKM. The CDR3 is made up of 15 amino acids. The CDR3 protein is CASSLLTGLNTEAFF. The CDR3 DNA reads TGTGCCAGCAGTTTACTCACAGGGTTGAACACTGAGGCTTTCTTT.

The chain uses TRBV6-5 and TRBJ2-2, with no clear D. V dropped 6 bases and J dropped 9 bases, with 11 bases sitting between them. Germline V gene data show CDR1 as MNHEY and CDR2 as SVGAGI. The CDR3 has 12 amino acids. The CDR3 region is CASSKWCRELFF. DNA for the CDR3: TGTGCCAGCAGCAAGTGGTGCCGGGAGCTGTTTTTT.

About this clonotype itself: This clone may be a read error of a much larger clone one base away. This CDR3 reads CASSFSAQGKSTDTQYF. The DNA for the CDR3 is TGTGCCAGCAGTTTCTCGGCCCAGGGCAAGAGCACAGATACGCAGTATTTT. The chain joins TRBV6-2 or TRBV6-3 to TRBJ2-3; D possibly corresponds to TRBD1 (5 bases). Germline CDR1 MNHEY, CDR2 SVGEGT. The CDR3 is made up of 17 amino acids. V was cut by 4 bases and J by 0 bases, with 17 bases left in between.

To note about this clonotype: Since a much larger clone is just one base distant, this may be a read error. The CDR3 DNA reads as TGTGCCAGCAGGGGGTACGGCACCGGGGGGCTGTTTTTT. Amino acids: CASRGYGTGGLFF. The chain uses TRBV6-2 or TRBV6-3 and TRBJ2-2; tentatively, D is TRBD2 (6 bases). The CDR3 extends over 13 amino acids. Germline V lookup: CDR1 MNHEY, CDR2 SVGEGT.

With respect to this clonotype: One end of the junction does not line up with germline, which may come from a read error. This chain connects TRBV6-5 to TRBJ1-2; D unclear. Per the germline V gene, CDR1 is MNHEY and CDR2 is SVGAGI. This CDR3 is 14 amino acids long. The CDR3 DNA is TGTGCCTGCAGAGCCGGCGGGAGCGCTTGGGGCTACACCTTC. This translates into CACRAGGSAWGYTF.

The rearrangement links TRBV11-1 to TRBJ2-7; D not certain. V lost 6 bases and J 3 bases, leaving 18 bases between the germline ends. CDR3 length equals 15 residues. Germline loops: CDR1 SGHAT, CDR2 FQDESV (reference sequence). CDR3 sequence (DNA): TGTGCCAGCAGTTCTAGGACCGATACCATCTACGAGCAGTACTTC. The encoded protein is CASSSRTDTIYEQYF.

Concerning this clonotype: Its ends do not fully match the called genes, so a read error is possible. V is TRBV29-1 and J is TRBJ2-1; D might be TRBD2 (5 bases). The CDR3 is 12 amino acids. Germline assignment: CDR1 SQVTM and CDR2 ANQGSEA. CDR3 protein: CSVRLVGYEQFF. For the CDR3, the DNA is TGTAGCGTCCGTCTAGTGGGATATGAGCAGTTCTTC.

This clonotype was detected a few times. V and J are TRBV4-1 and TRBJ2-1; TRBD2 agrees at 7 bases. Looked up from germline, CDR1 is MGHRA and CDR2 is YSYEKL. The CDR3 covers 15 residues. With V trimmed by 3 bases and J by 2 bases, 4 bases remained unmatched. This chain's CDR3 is CASSHPGTTYNEQFF. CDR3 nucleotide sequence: TGCGCCAGCAGCCACCCCGGGACTACCTACAATGAGCAGTTCTTC.

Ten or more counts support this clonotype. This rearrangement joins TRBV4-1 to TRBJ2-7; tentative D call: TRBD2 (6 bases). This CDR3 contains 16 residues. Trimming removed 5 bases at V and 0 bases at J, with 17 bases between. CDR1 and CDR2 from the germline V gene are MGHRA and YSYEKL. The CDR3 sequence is CASSASTSRVSYEQYF. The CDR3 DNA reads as TGCGCCAGCAGCGCATCGACTAGTAGGGTCTCCTACGAGCAGTACTTC.

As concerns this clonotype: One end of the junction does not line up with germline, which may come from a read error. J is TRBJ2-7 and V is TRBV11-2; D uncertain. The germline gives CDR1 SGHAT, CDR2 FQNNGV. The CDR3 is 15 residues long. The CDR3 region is CASSLDVGWNHEQYF. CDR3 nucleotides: TGTGCCAGCAGCTTAGATGTAGGGTGGAACCACGAGCAGTATTTC.

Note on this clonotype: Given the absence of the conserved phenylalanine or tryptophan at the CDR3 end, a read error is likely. The DNA for the CDR3 is TGTGCCAGCTCTTTGGGGGGTATCTGGGGCATGAACACTGAAGCTTTCCTT. This gives the protein CASSLGGIWGMNTEAFL. The chain employs TRBV6-6 and TRBJ1-1; D possibly corresponds to TRBD1 (5 bases). The CDR3 sequence is 17 residues long. V lost 8 bases and J lost 0, with 22 bases in between. Germline values: CDR1 MNHNY, CDR2 SVGAGI (reference sequence).

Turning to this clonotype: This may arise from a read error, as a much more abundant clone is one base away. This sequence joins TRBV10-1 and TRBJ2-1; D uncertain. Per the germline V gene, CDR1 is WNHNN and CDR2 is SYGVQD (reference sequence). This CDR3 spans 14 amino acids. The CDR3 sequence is CVSSETGRYNEQFF. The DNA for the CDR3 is TGCGTCAGCAGTGAGACGGGTCGGTACAATGAGCAGTTCTTC.

The CDR3 DNA follows: TGTGCCAGCAGCCCCCTCTCGGGCGTGGACACTGAAGCTTTCTTT. This sequence encodes CASSPLSGVDTEAFF. The chain is built from TRBV7-9 and TRBJ1-1; no definite D call. V shed 5 bases and J shed 3 bases, with 16 bases lying between them. The CDR3 extends over 15 amino acids. The germline V gene has CDR1 SEHNR and CDR2 FQNEAQ (reference sequence).

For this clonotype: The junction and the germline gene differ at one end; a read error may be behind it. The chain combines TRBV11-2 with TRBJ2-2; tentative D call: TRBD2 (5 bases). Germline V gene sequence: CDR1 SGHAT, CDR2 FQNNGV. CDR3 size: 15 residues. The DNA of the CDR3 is TGTGCCAGCAGCACTACGGGCAGGAACACCGGGGAACTGTTTTTT. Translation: CASSTTGRNTGELFF.

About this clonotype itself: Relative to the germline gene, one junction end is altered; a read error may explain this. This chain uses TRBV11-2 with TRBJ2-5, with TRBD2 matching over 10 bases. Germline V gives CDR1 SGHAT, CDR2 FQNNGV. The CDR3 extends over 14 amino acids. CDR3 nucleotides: TGTGCCAGCAGCTTACTAGCGGGGGCAGAGACCCGGTACTTC. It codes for CASSLLAGAETRYF.

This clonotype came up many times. CDR3 sequence reads: CASSRTSGKGEQYF. CDR3 sequence (DNA): TGTGCCAGCAGCCGCACTAGCGGGAAGGGCGAGCAGTACTTC. The chain recombines TRBV14 with TRBJ2-7; TRBD2 matches 10 bases. V was pared by 4 bases and J by 6 bases, with 6 bases of the junction left unmatched. Germline-derived CDR1 and CDR2 are SGHDN and FVKESK. This CDR3 is built from 14 residues.

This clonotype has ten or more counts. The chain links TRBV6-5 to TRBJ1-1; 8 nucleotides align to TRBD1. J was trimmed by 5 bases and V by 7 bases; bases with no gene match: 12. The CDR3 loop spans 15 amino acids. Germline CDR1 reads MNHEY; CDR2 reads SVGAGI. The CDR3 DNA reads TGTGCCAGCATGGGATTTGCAGGGGGCAATACTGAAGCTTTCTTT. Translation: CASMGFAGGNTEAFF.